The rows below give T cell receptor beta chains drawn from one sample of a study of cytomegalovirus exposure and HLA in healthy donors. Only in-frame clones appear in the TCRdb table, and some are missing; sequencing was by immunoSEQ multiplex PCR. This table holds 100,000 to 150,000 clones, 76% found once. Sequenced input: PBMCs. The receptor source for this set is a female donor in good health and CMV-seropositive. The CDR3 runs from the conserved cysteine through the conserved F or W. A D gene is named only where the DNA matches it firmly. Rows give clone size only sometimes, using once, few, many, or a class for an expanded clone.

CDR3: CASRSATGIVILETQYF; DNA: TGTGCAAGTCGCTCGGCGACAGGGATTGTGATCTTAGAGACCCAGTACTTC; D: NA; size: few; J: TRBJ2-5; V: TRBV12-2
CDR3: CASSQDLAGTNTGELFF; DNA: TGTGCCAGCAGCCAAGACTTAGCGGGGACGAACACCGGGGAGCTGTTTTTT; D: TRBD2; size: NA; J: TRBJ2-2; V: TRBV4-2
CDR3: CSVEGGAYEQYF; DNA: TGCAGCGTTGAGGGAGGCGCCTACGAGCAGTACTTC; D: NA; size: NA; J: TRBJ2-7; V: TRBV29-1
CDR3: CASGGQRNTEAFF; DNA: TGTGCCAGTGGGGGACAGAGGAACACTGAAGCTTTCTTT; D: TRBD1; size: few; J: TRBJ1-1; V: TRBV5-6
CDR3: CASSIPSTDTQYF; DNA: TGTGCCAGCAGCATCCCTAGCACAGATACGCAGTATTTT; D: NA; size: NA; J: TRBJ2-3; V: TRBV5-4
CDR3: CASSETSGGADTQYF; DNA: TGTGCCAGCAGCGAGACTAGCGGGGGGGCAGATACGCAGTATTTT; D: TRBD2; size: NA; J: TRBJ2-3; V: TRBV7-2
CDR3: CASSHQASNYGYTF; DNA: TGTGCCAGTAGCCACCAGGCGAGCAACTATGGCTACACCTTC; D: NA; size: few; J: TRBJ1-2; V: TRBV19
CDR3: CASSLDILDSDTQYF; DNA: TGTGCCAGCAGCTTAGATATCCTAGACTCAGATACGCAGTATTTT; D: NA; size: few; J: TRBJ2-3; V: TRBV11-2
CDR3: CASSPDSGGTYNEQFF; DNA: TGTGCCAGCAGCCCGGATAGCGGGGGAACCTACAATGAGCAGTTCTTC; D: TRBD2; size: NA; J: TRBJ2-1; V: TRBV7-3
CDR3: CASSLDPSGNIQYF; DNA: TGTGCCAGCAGTTTGGATCCTTCGGGAAACATTCAGTACTTC; D: NA; size: NA; J: TRBJ2-4; V: TRBV6-5